These 32 T cell receptor beta chains share one sample of origin, sequenced in a study of cytotoxic CD8 clonotypes in ibrutinib-treated CLL. Here immunoSEQ multiplex PCR was the method, and the copy in TCRdb shows in-frame clones only, minus some. The data hold about 130,000 clones, with roughly 88% observed a single time. The starting material was PBMCs, obtained after 24 months of ibrutinib treatment. The origin of the receptors is a human donor with chronic lymphocytic leukemia.

J is TRBJ2-7 and V is TRBV7-3; 9 bases line up with TRBD2. The CDR3 is 15 amino acids. Germline CDR1 SGHTA, CDR2 FQGTGA. J gave up 5 bases and V 5 bases, and 10 bases lay outside the gene matches. The CDR3 is CASSPWASGKHEQYF. CDR3 coding DNA: TGTGCCAGCAGCCCATGGGCTAGCGGGAAGCACGAGCAGTACTTC.

This chain joins TRBV7-9 and TRBJ2-7, with TRBD2 matching 10 bases. The ends lost 3 bases at V and 0 bases at J; junction bases unmatched: 11. Germline V gene lookup returns CDR1 SEHNR and CDR2 FQNEAQ (reference sequence). The CDR3 covers 18 residues. CDR3 region: CASSLYSGGLKSSYEQYF. The CDR3 DNA reads as TGTGCCAGCAGCTTGTATAGCGGGGGGCTAAAGAGCTCCTACGAGCAGTACTTC.

This clone was counted once. The chain links TRBV28 to TRBJ1-1; D is ambiguous. CDR1 and CDR2 (germline): MDHEN, SYDVKM. V lost 8 bases and J 0 bases, leaving 10 bases between the germline ends. The CDR3 extends over 13 amino acids. CDR3 in amino acids: CASYLEVNTEAFF. CDR3 DNA sequence: TGTGCCAGCTACCTCGAAGTGAACACTGAAGCTTTCTTT.

This clone was counted a single time. This chain joins TRBV11-1 and TRBJ2-7; TRBD2 agrees at 7 bases. The germline gives CDR1 SGHAT, CDR2 FQDESV (reference sequence). V shed 3 bases and J 6 bases; nucleotides not matched to a gene: 14. This CDR3 comprises 16 residues. This CDR3 reads CASSFWRESYISEQYF. The CDR3 nucleotides are TGTGCCAGCAGCTTCTGGCGGGAGAGTTATATTTCCGAGCAGTACTTC.

This clone was seen a handful of times. This chain links TRBV20-1 with TRBJ1-3; D gene uncertain. The CDR3 loop spans 11 amino acids. The germline V and J ends were trimmed by 5 bases and 4 bases, with 6 bases remaining between them. Germline V lookup: CDR1 DFQATT, CDR2 SNEGSKA (reference sequence). CDR3 residues: CSALRGNTIYF. The CDR3 bases are TGCAGTGCTCTAAGGGGAAACACCATATATTTT.

The chain recombines TRBV2 with TRBJ1-1; D is unclear. Between the trimmed V and J ends, which lost 4 bases and 0 bases, there was a span of 6 bases. CDR1 is SNHLY and CDR2 is FYNNEI in the germline V gene. The CDR3 spans 13 residues. The CDR3 loop is CASSVRVNTEAFF. The CDR3 nucleotides are TGTGCCAGCAGTGTCCGGGTGAACACTGAAGCTTTCTTT.

The chain employs TRBV6-1 and TRBJ1-2, with D maybe TRBD1 (5 bases). V was shortened by 8 bases and J by 4 bases, with 11 bases between the two germline ends. The CDR3 loop spans 12 amino acids. Germline CDR1 MNHNS, CDR2 SASEGT. The CDR3 is CASGREGYGYTF. CDR3 nucleotides: TGTGCCAGCGGCAGGGAGGGCTATGGCTACACCTTC.

This chain uses TRBV29-1 with TRBJ2-2; no firm D call. Germline CDR1 and CDR2: SQVTM and ANQGSEA. Trimming removed 4 bases at V and 4 bases at J, with 16 bases between. The CDR3 has 15 residues. CDR3 region: CSVVVNGLGTGELFF. CDR3 nucleotides: TGCAGCGTTGTTGTAAATGGGCTTGGCACCGGGGAGCTGTTTTTT.

The rearrangement uses TRBV5-1 and TRBJ2-7; D may be TRBD1 (5 bases). Germline CDR1 is SGHRS and CDR2 is YFSETQ. The germline V and J ends were trimmed by 2 bases and 2 bases, with 17 bases remaining between them. This CDR3 spans 16 amino acids. The chain's CDR3 is CASSFGGQGETYEQYF. The CDR3 DNA reads as TGCGCCAGCAGCTTCGGCGGCCAGGGCGAAACCTACGAGCAGTACTTC.

The chain recombines TRBV30 with TRBJ2-5; D remains ambiguous. Trimming removed 3 bases from V and 4 bases from J, with 15 bases in between. This CDR3 contains 14 residues. Germline CDR1 GTSNPN, CDR2 SVGIG (reference sequence). The CDR3 sequence is CAWRARATTETQYF. The CDR3 DNA is TGTGCCTGGAGGGCCCGGGCTACAACAGAGACCCAGTACTTC.

The CDR3 loop reads CAASRGGSNQPQHF. Written as DNA, the CDR3 is TGTGCCGCTTCAAGGGGAGGGAGCAATCAGCCCCAGCATTTT. The V gene is TRBV19, the J gene TRBJ1-5; TRBD1 is a possible D gene (5 bases). CDR1 is LNHDA and CDR2 is SQIVND in the germline V gene (reference sequence). V dropped 11 bases and J dropped 1 base, with 15 bases sitting between them. CDR3 size: 14 residues.

J is TRBJ1-5 and V is TRBV2; D uncertain. The V end was cut by 6 bases, the J end by 0 bases, with 3 bases between. The CDR3 runs 12 residues. CDR1 and CDR2 from the germline V gene are SNHLY and FYNNEI. CDR3 sequence: CASRGSNQPQHF. The CDR3 coding sequence is TGTGCCAGCAGGGGTAGCAATCAGCCCCAGCATTTT.

This clone was recorded only once. The gene calls are TRBV7-3 and TRBJ2-1, with 9 nucleotides matching TRBD2. From germline, CDR1 is SGHTA and CDR2 FQGTGA. V shed 9 bases, J shed 8 bases, and the junction held 11 bases outside the gene matches. This CDR3 is built from 14 residues. The CDR3, as DNA: TGTGCCAGTCGTGGGGGACTAGCCAGCGATGAGCAGTTCTTC. Its protein is CASRGGLASDEQFF. The variable domain in full, completed from reference TRBV7-3 and TRBJ2-1, reads GAGVSQTPSNKVTEKGKYVELRCDPISGHTALYWYRQSLGQGPEFLIYFQGTGAADDSGLPNDRFFAVRPEGSVSTLKIQRTERGDSAVYLCASRGGLASDEQFFGPGTRLTVL.

V usage is TRBV5-1 and J usage is TRBJ1-1; the D gene is possibly TRBD1 (6 bases). V lost 4 bases and J 1 base, leaving 14 bases between the germline ends. Germline loops: CDR1 SGHRS, CDR2 YFSETQ. This CDR3 comprises 15 residues. CDR3 coding DNA: TGCGCCAGCAGCATCGCTACAGGGCAGAACACTGAAGCTTTCTTT. Amino acid sequence: CASSIATGQNTEAFF.

The V call is TRBV7-2, the J call TRBJ2-1; TRBD2 matches at 8 bases. V lost 8 bases and J lost 5; bases outside the gene matches: 8. Germline V gives CDR1 SGHTA, CDR2 FQGNSA. The CDR3 consists of 14 residues. The CDR3 DNA follows: TGTGCCAGCGGCGGGTGGCGGGGGGACAATGAGCAGTTCTTC. Encoded protein: CASGGWRGDNEQFF.

The CDR3 nucleotides are TGCGCCACCTCTCCGGGACTAGAGGCAGATACGCAGTATTTT. Translated, it gives CATSPGLEADTQYF. The chain recombines TRBV5-1 with TRBJ2-3, with 8 bases fitting TRBD2. Germline loops: CDR1 SGHRS, CDR2 YFSETQ. The junction had 10 bases not matched to a gene; V was cut back by 9 bases and J by 4 bases. This CDR3 comprises 14 residues.

V usage is TRBV11-2 and J usage is TRBJ1-6; D is ambiguous. This CDR3 spans 14 amino acids. Germline V gene data show CDR1 as SGHAT and CDR2 as FQNNGV. Trimming shortened V by 1 base and J by 8 bases, and 9 bases separated the two germline ends. CDR3 protein: CASSLVREDSPLHF. CDR3 sequence (DNA): TGTGCCAGCAGCTTAGTACGGGAGGATTCACCCCTCCACTTT.

The chain combines TRBV7-2 with TRBJ2-7; 10 bases are a match to TRBD2. CDR1 is SGHTA and CDR2 is FQGNSA in the germline V gene. The trim removed 1 base at V and 6 bases at J, leaving 12 bases unmatched. This CDR3 has 17 amino acids. The CDR3 bases are TGTGCCAGCAGCTTAGGTTGGCTAGCGGGAGAAATGGGCGAGCAGTACTTC. It yields the protein CASSLGWLAGEMGEQYF.

The chain has TRBV18 and TRBJ2-1; TRBD2 agrees at 7 bases. The junction had 12 bases not matched to a gene; V was cut back by 3 bases and J by 7 bases. Germline V gives CDR1 KGHSH, CDR2 LQKENI. The CDR3 contains 16 residues. CDR3 protein: CASSPVLPSGGNEQFF. CDR3 nucleotides: TGTGCCAGCTCACCGGTATTGCCTAGCGGCGGGAATGAGCAGTTCTTC.

This clone occurred once. The rearrangement uses TRBV29-1 and TRBJ1-2; the D is unclear. The CDR3 contains 14 residues. The V and J ends lost 0 bases and 2 bases respectively, with 10 bases between them. Germline V lookup: CDR1 SQVTM, CDR2 ANQGSEA. DNA of the CDR3: TGCAGCGTTGAAGATCGTAACAGAAACTATGGCTACACCTTC. This encodes CSVEDRNRNYGYTF.

The V call is TRBV11-2, the J call TRBJ2-3; tentative D call: TRBD2 (6 bases). V dropped 3 bases and J dropped 1 base, with 11 bases sitting between them. The CDR3 length is 15 residues. Germline loops: CDR1 SGHAT, CDR2 FQNNGV. The CDR3 DNA reads TGTGCCAGCAGCTTTGGGAAGCGGGGCACAGATACGCAGTATTTT. Its translation is CASSFGKRGTDTQYF.

The genes are TRBV28 and TRBJ1-2; D gene uncertain. This CDR3 contains 12 residues. Deletions cut 10 bases from V and 0 bases from J, with 9 bases between. Germline V CDR1 and CDR2: MDHEN, SYDVKM. The CDR3 loop is CATEPTNYGYTF. The DNA for the CDR3 is TGTGCCACCGAACCCACTAACTATGGCTACACCTTC.

V usage is TRBV7-9 and J usage is TRBJ1-4, with D possibly matching TRBD1 (5 bases). CDR1 is SEHNR, CDR2 FQNEAQ, per germline (reference sequence). Trimming took 1 base from V and 2 from J, leaving 17 bases between them. CDR3 length equals 18 residues. The CDR3: CASSLGQQVSVTNEKLFF. CDR3 DNA: TGTGCCAGCAGCTTAGGACAGCAAGTTTCCGTGACTAATGAAAAACTGTTTTTT.

The chain employs TRBV10-3 and TRBJ2-6; the D gene is possibly TRBD1 (6 bases). The CDR3 consists of 16 residues. Trimming pared 6 bases from V and 2 bases from J, leaving 14 bases between. CDR1 is ENHRY, CDR2 SYGVKD, per germline. DNA of the CDR3: TGTGCCATCAGAAAAACAGAGGGGGCTGGGGCCAACGTCCTGACTTTC. Translating it yields CAIRKTEGAGANVLTF.

The CDR3 nucleotides read TGCAGCGAACGCATCGGGGATACGCAGTATTTT. It yields the protein CSERIGDTQYF. The J gene is TRBJ2-3, the V gene TRBV29-1; D is uncertain. Trimming left V 7 bases short and J 6 bases short, with 11 bases between. The length of the CDR3 is 11 residues. Germline CDR1 SQVTM, CDR2 ANQGSEA.

This clone was detected once. The chain links TRBV10-3 to TRBJ1-3; D not resolved. Looked up from germline, CDR1 is ENHRY and CDR2 is SYGVKD. The CDR3 contains 15 residues. V was shortened by 4 bases and J by 0 bases, with 10 bases between the two germline ends. CDR3 nucleotide sequence: TGTGCCATCAGTGGGGCGTTAGACTCTGGAAACACCATATATTTT. Its translation is CAISGALDSGNTIYF.

This clone was counted once. This chain connects TRBV7-9 to TRBJ1-4; TRBD1 agrees at 7 bases. The J segment lost 5 bases and the V segment lost 2 bases, leaving 8 bases of the junction unmatched. Germline CDR1 SEHNR, CDR2 FQNEAQ (reference sequence). The CDR3 has 16 residues. Here the CDR3 reads CASSLPPGQLNEKLFF. CDR3 bases: TGTGCCAGCAGCTTACCCCCGGGACAGCTGAATGAAAAACTGTTTTTT. The complete variable domain, with remaining parts taken from reference TRBV7-9 and TRBJ1-4, reads DTGVSQNPRHKITKRGQNVTFRCDPISEHNRLYWYRQTLGQGPEFLTYFQNEAQLEKSRLLSDRFSAERPKGSFSTLEIQRTEQGDSAMYLCASSLPPGQLNEKLFFGSGTQLSVL.

The rearrangement joins TRBV18 to TRBJ2-6, with D possibly matching TRBD1 (5 bases). Looked up from germline, CDR1 is KGHSH and CDR2 is LQKENI. V lost 1 base and J lost 0, with 13 bases in between. There are 18 residues in the CDR3. The CDR3 loop is CASSPQGQGLSGANVLTF. The CDR3 DNA follows: TGTGCCAGCTCACCACAGGGGCAGGGTCTCTCTGGGGCCAACGTCCTGACTTTC.

The V gene is TRBV6-4, the J gene TRBJ1-1, with 7 bases fitting TRBD1. Looked up from germline, CDR1 is MRHNA and CDR2 is SNTAGT. The CDR3 sequence is 14 residues long. The V segment lost 6 bases and the J segment 8 bases; nucleotides outside the gene matches: 12. This CDR3 is CASRRDSLGGEAFF. In DNA, the CDR3 is TGTGCCAGCAGGAGGGACAGCCTGGGTGGCGAAGCTTTCTTT.

The rearrangement uses TRBV6-4 and TRBJ1-4; the match to TRBD1 covers 9 bases. The CDR3 consists of 15 residues. CDR1 and CDR2 from the germline V gene are MRHNA and SNTAGT. Trimming cost V 5 bases and J 2 bases; bases outside gene matches: 3. CDR3: CASSLGTGTNEKLFF. The CDR3 DNA sequence: TGTGCCAGCAGTCTTGGGACAGGGACTAATGAAAAACTGTTTTTT.

The chain joins TRBV15 to TRBJ1-5, with D unresolved. V was cut by 0 bases and J by 5 bases, with 8 bases left in between. This CDR3 is built from 14 residues. Germline loops: CDR1 LNHNV, CDR2 YYDKDF (reference sequence). The CDR3 DNA reads TGTGCCACCAGCAGAGATCGCCGGGATCAGCCCCAGCATTTT. This sequence encodes CATSRDRRDQPQHF.

This chain connects TRBV27 to TRBJ2-5, with D maybe TRBD1 (5 bases). CDR1 and CDR2 from the germline V gene are MNHEY and SMNVEV (reference sequence). The V end was cut by 6 bases, the J end by 1 base, with 9 bases between. CDR3 length: 13 residues. The CDR3 reads CASRQDSQETQYF. The DNA of the CDR3 is TGTGCCAGCAGACAAGACAGCCAAGAGACCCAGTACTTC.